Sequencing of this T cell receptor (beta chain) was carried out in a study of T cell responses to AZD1222 COVID-19 vaccine. Data came from immunoSEQ multiplex PCR; TCRdb stores just in-frame clones and leaves some out. The sample includes around 140,000 clones, around 87% seen only once; the top ten take roughly 1.7%. Germline V gives CDR1 LGHDT, CDR2 YNNKEL (reference sequence). The CDR3 length is 17 residues. Trimming at V came to 3 bases and at J to 1 base, leaving 7 bases not matched to a gene. The clonotype comes from an adult in good health. The sample consisted of peripheral blood, taken on day 0 of AZD1222 vaccination. This chain links TRBV3-1 (or the pseudogene TRBV3-2) with TRBJ1-5, with 9 bases aligning to TRBD1. CDR3 nucleotides: TGTGCCAGCAGCCATCACGGGACAGGGCTAAGCAATCAGCCCCAGCATTTT. As protein: CASSHHGTGLSNQPQHF.